A single sample gave rise to the 27 T cell receptor beta chains below, sequenced in a study of T-cell reconstitution after alpha-beta-depleted transplantation in children (dated by TCRdb to between 2015 and 2016). The library was made by PCR. This sample was sequenced with an Illumina HiSeq 2500. Molecular barcoding was employed in the preparation of TCR libraries, with unique molecular identifiers being used to normalize TCRbeta repertoire quantification. The raw public data were reprocessed by TCRdb itself: fastp quality trimming at Q25, MiXCR clonotype calling, in-frame beta chains only. Duplicate CDR3 protein sequences are folded into a single record with the most common DNA and genes. This sample gives 190,000 or so distinct CDR3 sequences in total; approximately 6.8% of them show up just once. The top ten hold approximately 2.9% of the sample. The source material was PBMCs from the stem cell graft donor, sampled from the stem cell graft. These receptors originate from a human donor who donated a stem cell graft to a child with Wiskott-Aldrich syndrome.

This clonotype was detected ten times or more. This sequence joins TRBV5-1 and TRBJ2-5; tentative D call: TRBD2 (6 bases). V shed 4 bases and J shed 1 base, with 14 bases lying between them. CDR3 size: 15 residues. From germline, CDR1 is SGHRS and CDR2 YFSETQ. The CDR3, as DNA: TGCGCCAGCAGCCTCGGGGACTCCCCCCAAGAGACCCAGTACTTC. Residues: CASSLGDSPQETQYF.

The sample holds many counts of this clonotype. The rearrangement uses TRBV20-1 and TRBJ2-5; 11 bases are shared with TRBD2. This CDR3 contains 15 residues. Germline V gene lookup returns CDR1 DFQATT and CDR2 SNEGSKA (reference sequence). The V and J ends lost 0 bases and 5 bases, in that order; junction bases with no gene match: 5. CDR3 coding DNA: TGCAGTGCTAGAGATAGCGGGAGGGCCTCGGAGACCCAGTACTTC. Translating gives CSARDSGRASETQYF.

This clonotype was detected many times. This chain links TRBV20-1 with TRBJ2-1; 11 bases line up with TRBD2. The J segment lost 1 base and the V segment lost 6 bases, leaving 11 bases of the junction unmatched. The germline gives CDR1 DFQATT, CDR2 SNEGSKA (reference sequence). The CDR3 is 17 residues long. The CDR3 DNA reads TGCAGTGCCCCAGGGGGTAGCGGGGGGGGATCCTACAATGAGCAGTTCTTC. This codes for CSAPGGSGGGSYNEQFF.

This clonotype showed up just a few times. V gene TRBV7-2 combines with J gene TRBJ2-7; 7 bases fit TRBD2. Looked up from germline, CDR1 is SGHTA and CDR2 is FQGNSA. V shed 3 bases and J 6 bases; nucleotides not matched to a gene: 11. The CDR3 contains 15 residues. CDR3 coding DNA: TGTGCCAGCAGCTTCGTAGCGGGTCTGTCCGGCGAGCAGTACTTC. Translated, it gives CASSFVAGLSGEQYF.

A few counts support this clonotype. The chain couples TRBV5-5 to TRBJ1-6; possible D gene TRBD1, 5 bases. The CDR3 contains 16 residues. Trimming pared 3 bases from V and 8 bases from J, leaving 18 bases between. Germline V gives CDR1 SGHKS, CDR2 YYEKEE (reference sequence). For the CDR3, the DNA is TGTGCCAGCAGCTATACACCGGGACTGGGTGATTCACCCCTCCACTTT. This encodes CASSYTPGLGDSPLHF.

This clonotype appeared a few times. V gene TRBV5-1 combines with J gene TRBJ2-7; 11 bases agree with TRBD2. Germline-derived CDR1 and CDR2 are SGHRS and YFSETQ. With V trimmed by 3 bases and J by 0 bases, 5 bases remained unmatched. The CDR3 consists of 16 residues. CDR3 residues: CASSSGLAVSSYEQYF. The CDR3, as DNA: TGCGCCAGCAGCTCGGGACTAGCGGTGAGCTCCTACGAGCAGTACTTC.

This clonotype was picked up many times. The chain couples TRBV5-1 to TRBJ2-1; D call uncertain. This CDR3 has 15 amino acids. Germline lookup yields CDR1 SGHRS and CDR2 YFSETQ. The V gene lost 1 base and the J gene lost 4 bases, with 12 bases spanning the gap. The CDR3 is CASSLRVDSYNEQFF. The CDR3 DNA follows: TGCGCCAGCAGCTTGAGGGTGGATTCGTACAATGAGCAGTTCTTC.

This clonotype was seen ten or more times. The rearrangement links TRBV5-1 to TRBJ1-2; a weak D match, TRBD1 (5 bases). Between the trimmed V and J ends, which lost 0 bases and 7 bases, there was a span of 10 bases. Germline lookup yields CDR1 SGHRS and CDR2 YFSETQ. This CDR3 has 13 amino acids. CDR3 coding DNA: TGCGCCAGCAGCTTGGCAGTTCAGGGTGGCTACACCTTC. Translating it yields CASSLAVQGGYTF. The full variable domain, with the rest looked up from reference TRBV5-1 and TRBJ1-2, is KAGVTQTPRYLIKTRGQQVTLSCSPISGHRSVSWYQQTPGQGLQFLFEYFSETQRNKGNFPGRFSGRQFSNSRSEMNVSTLELGDSALYLCASSLAVQGGYTFGSGTRLTVV.

This clonotype was detected only a few times. The rearrangement uses TRBV11-2 and TRBJ1-2; a possible D gene is TRBD1 (5 bases). This CDR3 region has 17 residues. Trimming stripped 5 bases from V and 10 bases from J, with 29 bases between. The germline V gene encodes CDR1 SGHAT and CDR2 FQNNGV. The CDR3: CASSQIRGRTLPPHYTF. DNA of the CDR3: TGTGCCAGCAGCCAGATCCGGGGACGGACACTGCCTCCCCACTACACCTTC. Drawing the rest from reference TRBV11-2 and TRBJ1-2, the complete variable domain is EAGVAQSPRYKIIEKRQSVAFWCNPISGHATLYWYQQILGQGPKLLIQFQNNGVVDDSQLPKDRFSAERLKGVDSTLKIQPAKLEDSAVYLCASSQIRGRTLPPHYTFGSGTRLTVV.

Only a few counts were recorded for this clonotype. The V gene is TRBV27, the J gene TRBJ2-6; D might be TRBD1 or TRBD2, each matching 5 bases. Germline CDR1 MNHEY, CDR2 SMNVEV (reference sequence). V was cut by 3 bases and J by 1 base, with 7 bases left in between. This CDR3 region has 15 residues. CDR3 coding DNA: TGTGCCAGCAGTTTCTGGGGGTCTGGGGCCAACGTCCTGACTTTC. This encodes CASSFWGSGANVLTF.

The table lists this clonotype with many counts. V is TRBV20-1 and J is TRBJ1-2; 10 bases match TRBD1. The CDR3 has 13 residues. CDR1 is DFQATT and CDR2 is SNEGSKA in the germline V gene (reference sequence). J lost 8 bases, V lost 0 bases, and 3 bases had no gene match. In DNA form, the CDR3 reads TGCAGTGCTAGAGACCGGACAGGGGGAGGCTACACCTTC. Amino acid sequence: CSARDRTGGGYTF.

This clonotype has a count of ten or more. This chain connects TRBV7-6 to TRBJ1-1, with D tentatively TRBD1 (5 bases). Trimming left V 4 bases short and J 0 bases short, with 9 bases between. The CDR3 covers 14 residues. CDR1 is SGHVS, CDR2 FNYEAQ, per germline. CDR3 in amino acids: CASSYGAMNTEAFF. In DNA form, the CDR3 reads TGTGCCAGCAGCTACGGGGCGATGAACACTGAAGCTTTCTTT.

The chain recombines TRBV7-9 with TRBJ2-2; D not resolved. The V and J ends lost 3 bases and 5 bases respectively, with 7 bases between them. This CDR3 has 13 residues. Germline V lookup: CDR1 SEHNR, CDR2 FQNEAQ (reference sequence). The CDR3 spells CASSLAPTGELFF. As DNA, the CDR3 is TGTGCCAGCAGCTTGGCCCCAACCGGGGAGCTGTTTTTT.

The J gene is TRBJ1-1, the V gene TRBV18; TRBD1 aligns across 9 bases. Germline trimming cut 3 bases from V and 7 bases from J; bases unmatched to any gene: 6. CDR1 is KGHSH and CDR2 is LQKENI in the germline V gene. This CDR3 region has 14 residues. The CDR3 nucleotides are TGTGCCAGCTCACCGGGACAGGGAGTGAATGAAGCTTTCTTT. This sequence encodes CASSPGQGVNEAFF.

This clonotype showed up many times. The V call is TRBV20-1, the J call TRBJ1-6, with D uncertain. The length of the CDR3 is 12 residues. Germline CDR1 reads DFQATT; CDR2 reads SNEGSKA (reference sequence). The germline V and J ends were trimmed by 7 bases and 6 bases, with 10 bases remaining between them. CDR3 sequence (DNA): TGCAGTGTTGGGGAGACTAATTCACCCCTCCACTTT. Amino acid sequence: CSVGETNSPLHF.

The chain couples TRBV5-5 to TRBJ2-1; 7 nucleotides match TRBD2. The germline V gene has CDR1 SGHKS and CDR2 YYEKEE (reference sequence). This CDR3 contains 16 residues. With V trimmed by 5 bases and J by 7 bases, 15 bases remained unmatched. The CDR3 loop is CASSQPGLPLANEQFF. The CDR3 DNA follows: TGTGCCAGCAGTCAACCGGGACTACCTCTGGCTAATGAGCAGTTCTTC.

This clonotype was observed at least ten times. The J gene is TRBJ1-4, the V gene TRBV5-1, with 10 bases identical to TRBD1. V trimming: 4 bases; J trimming: 7 bases; junction bases outside the gene matches: 4. The CDR3 has 14 residues. Germline-derived CDR1 and CDR2 are SGHRS and YFSETQ. The CDR3 DNA reads as TGCGCCAGCAGCGCGACAGGGGGCGGTGAAAAACTGTTTTTT. Its translation: CASSATGGGEKLFF.

This clonotype was seen ten or more times. The rearrangement uses TRBV2 and TRBJ2-3; 7 nucleotides agree with TRBD2. The length of the CDR3 is 13 residues. V trimming: 6 bases; J trimming: 8 bases; junction bases outside the gene matches: 8. Germline CDR1 SNHLY, CDR2 FYNNEI. CDR3 DNA: TGTGCCAGCAGCGAGACTAGCCTAGGTACGCAGTATTTT. It codes for CASSETSLGTQYF.

This clonotype was seen a handful of times. This chain uses TRBV6-2 or TRBV6-3 with TRBJ2-1; D gene uncertain. Deletions cut 8 bases from V and 5 bases from J, with 19 bases between. This CDR3 has 15 amino acids. CDR1 and CDR2 (germline): MNHEY, SVGEGT. CDR3 bases: TGTGCCAGCTTAGCTCCATTACCCCGCGACAATGAGCAGTTCTTC. Protein sequence: CASLAPLPRDNEQFF.

This clonotype was recorded at least ten times. The chain is built from TRBV6-5 and TRBJ2-1, with TRBD1 as a possible D gene (5 bases). CDR1 MNHEY and CDR2 SVGAGI come from the germline V gene. Trimming removed 4 bases at V and 8 bases at J, with 12 bases between. This CDR3 is 13 amino acids long. CDR3 coding DNA: TGTGCCAGCAGTTTTGCTGGCAGGGATGAGCAGTTCTTC. Amino acids: CASSFAGRDEQFF.

This clonotype has more than one count but fewer than ten. The chain uses TRBV5-1 and TRBJ1-1, with TRBD1 as a possible D gene (6 bases). This CDR3 comprises 15 residues. The germline gives CDR1 SGHRS, CDR2 YFSETQ. Trimming stripped 0 bases from V and 2 bases from J, with 11 bases between. The CDR3 DNA reads TGCGCCAGCAGCTTGGTGCGGACAGAAAACACTGAAGCTTTCTTT. It specifies CASSLVRTENTEAFF. The full variable domain, rest sourced from reference TRBV5-1 and TRBJ1-1, is KAGVTQTPRYLIKTRGQQVTLSCSPISGHRSVSWYQQTPGQGLQFLFEYFSETQRNKGNFPGRFSGRQFSNSRSEMNVSTLELGDSALYLCASSLVRTENTEAFFGQGTRLTVV.

V and J are TRBV7-2 and TRBJ2-2; 11 bases match TRBD2. Germline lookup yields CDR1 SGHTA and CDR2 FQGNSA. The CDR3 runs 20 residues. After removal of 0 bases from V and 5 bases from J, the junction contained 14 bases not matched to a gene. For the CDR3, the DNA is TGTGCCAGCAGCTTAGCGCTTCCCCTAGCGGGAGGCCCGGGGACCGGGGAGCTGTTTTTT. It yields the protein CASSLALPLAGGPGTGELFF.

This clonotype has at least ten counts. V is TRBV13 and J is TRBJ2-2; no clear D gene. Germline V CDR1 and CDR2: PRHDT, FYEKMQ (reference sequence). The CDR3 is 13 residues long. V lost 7 bases and J 5 bases, leaving 11 bases between the germline ends. The CDR3 DNA reads as TGTGCCAGCACCCGGACGGTGACCGGGGAGCTGTTTTTT. Translated: CASTRTVTGELFF.

This clonotype came up many times. This chain connects TRBV5-1 to TRBJ1-4, with no clear D. The CDR3 runs to 13 residues. CDR1 is SGHRS and CDR2 is YFSETQ in the germline V gene. The V and J ends lost 0 bases and 8 bases respectively, with 8 bases between them. DNA of the CDR3: TGCGCCAGCAGCTTGGACAGAACGGAAAAACTGTTTTTT. It is translated as CASSLDRTEKLFF.

This clonotype was picked up many times. The chain joins TRBV14 to TRBJ2-1; D may be TRBD1 or TRBD2 (5 bases each). Per the germline V gene, CDR1 is SGHDN and CDR2 is FVKESK. This CDR3 has 15 residues. V was shortened by 6 bases and J by 1 base, with 13 bases between the two germline ends. Here the CDR3 reads CASSTLGVSYNEQFF. The CDR3 nucleotides read TGTGCCAGCAGTACGTTGGGGGTTTCCTACAATGAGCAGTTCTTC.

This clonotype was counted many times. The chain carries TRBV6-2 or TRBV6-3 and TRBJ2-7, with D uncertain. Between the trimmed V and J ends, which lost 8 bases and 6 bases, there was a span of 11 bases. The V gene's germline CDR1 is MNHEY and CDR2 SVGEGT. This CDR3 spans 11 amino acids. The CDR3 DNA is TGTGCCAGCGGAACATTCAGCGAGCAGTACTTC. It encodes CASGTFSEQYF.

The sample holds many counts of this clonotype. This chain links TRBV10-3 with TRBJ2-1; 7 bases map to TRBD2. Trimming removed 0 bases from V and 8 bases from J; junction bases left unmatched: 4. Germline V gene lookup returns CDR1 ENHRY and CDR2 SYGVKD. The CDR3 is made up of 14 amino acids. The CDR3 region has the DNA TGTGCCATCAGTGAGTCGCGGGAGAACGATGAGCAGTTCTTC. Translating it yields CAISESRENDEQFF.